Sequencing of this T cell receptor (beta chain) was carried out in a study of identical twins. Comments on this clonotype: The antigen is unknown.

cDNA molecules carried unique molecular identifiers, and template switching added a universal primer site. TCRdb reprocessed the 5' RACE reads via MiXCR and lists one record per CDR3 protein. The table has some 710,000 distinct CDR3 sequences, around 6.1% seen once. Whole-study findings and limits: It was out-of-frame TCR alpha sharing in monozygotic twins that models underestimated.

The TCR originated in a man aged 18 to 29 in good health. Material for sequencing was naive T cells sorted from blood.

The CDR3, as DNA: TGTGCCAGCACCCGGGACGGGGGTTATCAGCCCCAGCATTTT. Its protein is CASTRDGGYQPQHF. J is TRBJ1-5 and V is TRBV6-2 or TRBV6-3; tentative D call: TRBD1 (5 bases). Trimming shortened V by 7 bases and J by 5 bases, and 15 bases separated the two germline ends. CDR3 length: 14 residues. The germline gives CDR1 MNHEY, CDR2 SVGEGT.